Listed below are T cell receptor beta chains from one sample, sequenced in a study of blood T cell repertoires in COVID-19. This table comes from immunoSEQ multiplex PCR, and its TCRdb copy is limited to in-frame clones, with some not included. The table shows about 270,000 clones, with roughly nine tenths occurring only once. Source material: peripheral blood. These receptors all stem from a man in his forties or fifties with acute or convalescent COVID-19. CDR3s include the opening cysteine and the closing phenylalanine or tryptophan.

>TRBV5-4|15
CASSLRQGPNYGYTF
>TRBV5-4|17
CASSADRGSSYNSPLHF
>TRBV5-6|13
CASSPGGAYGYTF
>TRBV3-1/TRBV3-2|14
CASSQRGRRQPQHF
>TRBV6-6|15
CASSYPRGQGYEQYF
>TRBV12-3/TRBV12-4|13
CASSLRGGETQYF
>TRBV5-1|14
CASSLAFLNTEAFF
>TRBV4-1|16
CASSQVPGISYNEQFF
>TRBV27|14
CASSLSRANYGYTF
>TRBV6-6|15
CASSYNEGVRTEAFF
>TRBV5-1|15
CASSSISGGDYEQYF
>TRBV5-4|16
CASSPGTELFTDTQYF
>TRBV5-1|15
CASSLDTGATDTQYF
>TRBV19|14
CASSITEGWAEAFF
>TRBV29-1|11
CSVTGFYEQYF
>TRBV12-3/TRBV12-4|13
CASSSGGGHEQYF
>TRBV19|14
CASSPGTGGYGYTF
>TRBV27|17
CASSALGTGGSGNTIYF
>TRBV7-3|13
CASSQAGGNEQFF
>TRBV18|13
CASSPNEGGRAFF
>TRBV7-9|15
CASSLPQQGVGEQFF
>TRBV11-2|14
CASTLHSGQETQYF
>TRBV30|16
CAWAWDIRSGKNIQYF